The clone carrying this TCR beta chain has only a few counts. Antigen unknown. The source of the sample is a study of beta chain features in type 1 diabetes. Findings and caveats of the study: Among all four CD4+ subsets, Type 1 diabetes patients had TCRB CDR3s that were moderately but significantly shorter. A potential influence of HLA type upon TCRB rearrangement remained unresolved herein.

V dropped 7 bases and J dropped 0; count of bases not matched to a gene: 9. The CDR3 sequence is 16 residues long. Looked up from germline, CDR1 is MNHEY and CDR2 is SMNVEV (reference sequence). Sorting gave populations that all exceeded 95% purity. Expressed TCRB transcripts were sequenced after all isolated RNA was converted to cDNA. The protocol was immunoSEQ multiplex PCR, while the TCRdb copy is restricted to in-frame clones and leaves out a portion. The sample has a few hundred thousand clones, 11% to 15% seen once. The sequence was obtained from a man aged 25 to 40 with type 1 diabetes. The material sequenced was naive CD4+ T cells from blood. The chain is built from TRBV27 and TRBJ2-1; 7 nucleotides line up with TRBD1. For the CDR3, the DNA is TGTGCCAGCACCCGCCTACAGGGGAGCTCCTACAATGAGCAGTTCTTC. Translation: CASTRLQGSSYNEQFF.